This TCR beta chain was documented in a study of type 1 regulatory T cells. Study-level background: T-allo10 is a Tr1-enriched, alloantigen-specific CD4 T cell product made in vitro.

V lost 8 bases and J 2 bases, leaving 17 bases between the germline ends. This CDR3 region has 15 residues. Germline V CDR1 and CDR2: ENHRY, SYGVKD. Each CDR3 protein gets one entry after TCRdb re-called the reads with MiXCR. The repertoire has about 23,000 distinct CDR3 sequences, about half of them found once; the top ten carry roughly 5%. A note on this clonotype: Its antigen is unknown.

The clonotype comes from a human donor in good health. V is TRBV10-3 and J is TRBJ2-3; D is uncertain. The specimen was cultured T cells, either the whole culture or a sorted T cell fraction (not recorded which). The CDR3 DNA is TGTGCCATCGCCCGGGTAAACAGTCTCACAGATACGCAGTATTTT. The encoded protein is CAIARVNSLTDTQYF.